Listed here are 3 T cell receptor beta chains from one sample, sequenced in a study of identical twins. TCRdb re-derived calls from the 5' RACE reads in MiXCR, one entry per CDR3 protein. Of 500,000 to 550,000 distinct CDR3 sequences listed, about a fifth are singletons. The same data also went into a second study, on yellow fever vaccine responses in identical twins.

The sequencing input was CD4+ T cells sorted from blood. Receptors originate from a woman aged 18-29 years in good health.

This clonotype came up a few times. The rearrangement links TRBV10-3 to TRBJ2-1; D gene ambiguous. Germline V lookup: CDR1 ENHRY, CDR2 SYGVKD. This CDR3 has 11 amino acids. Trimming removed 0 bases at V and 9 bases at J, with 3 bases between. CDR3 region: CAISESVEQFF. Written as DNA, the CDR3 is TGTGCCATCAGTGAGTCGGTTGAGCAGTTCTTC.

The chain couples TRBV5-1 to TRBJ1-4; D not certain. Germline CDR1 is SGHRS and CDR2 is YFSETQ. Trimming took off 1 base at V and 7 bases at J, with 14 bases between the two ends. The CDR3 sequence is 15 residues long. For the CDR3, the DNA is TGCGCCAGCAGCTTGCTTCCGGGAATAGCTGAAAAACTGTTTTTT. It encodes CASSLLPGIAEKLFF.

This clonotype was observed a few times. This chain links TRBV7-9 with TRBJ2-7; D tentatively fits TRBD1 or TRBD2 (5 bases each). CDR3 length: 15 residues. The V end was cut by 1 base, the J end by 2 bases, with 12 bases between. The germline V gene encodes CDR1 SEHNR and CDR2 FQNEAQ (reference sequence). For the CDR3, the DNA is TGTGCCAGCAGCTTAGGAGGGGCTTTGACCTACGAGCAGTACGTC. Protein: CASSLGGALTYEQYV.